This T cell receptor (beta chain) originates from a study of blood T cell repertoires in COVID-19. The overall study: Acute and convalescent COVID-19 samples came from the United States, Italy and Spain.

The germline V gene has CDR1 MGHDK and CDR2 SYGVNS. The CDR3 is 13 amino acids. Trimming cost V 3 bases and J 2 bases, with 7 bases left between them. Here immunoSEQ multiplex PCR was the method, and the copy in TCRdb shows in-frame clones only, minus some. There are roughly 250,000 clones in the sample; 81% occur only once, and over 2.5% lies in the top ten. What was sequenced was peripheral blood. The V gene is TRBV25-1, the J gene TRBJ1-2, with D unresolved. The clonotype comes from a woman aged 55-69 years with active or convalescent COVID-19. CDR3 protein: CASSDSVNYGYTF. CDR3 DNA: TGTGCCAGCAGTGATTCGGTAAACTATGGCTACACCTTC.